The clone carrying this T cell receptor (beta chain) was observed a handful of times. No antigen is known for it. Amplification used 60 Vbeta primers and 13 Jbeta primers. TCRdb's table, derived via immunoSEQ multiplex PCR, lists solely in-frame clones and lacks some. The sample records some 170,000 clones, around 81% being singletons. The study sampled nominally healthy donors, though unrecorded immune exposures were likely. This record comes from a study of cytomegalovirus exposure and HLA in healthy donors. Germline CDR1 and CDR2: SGHTS and YDEGEE. The ends were cut back, 4 bases at V and 5 bases at J, with 16 bases in the middle. The CDR3 sequence is 14 residues long. Study-wide results and caveats: As a later analysis showed, a missense DCLRE1C variant was linked to trimming of TCR beta V- and J-genes. It was taken for granted in presence/absence analyses that sequencing depth across donors was roughly uniform.

The clonotype was recovered from a woman aged 45-65 years in good health and CMV-seronegative. This chain uses TRBV5-8 with TRBJ2-7; possible D gene TRBD1, 5 bases. Input material: PBMCs. As DNA, the CDR3 is TGTGCCAGCAGCCCATATGGCAGGGTTGACGAGCAGTACTTC. Protein product: CASSPYGRVDEQYF.